This TCR beta chain was found in a study of T cell responses to AZD1222 COVID-19 vaccine. With respect to this clone: Its antigen is unidentified.

Measured with immunoSEQ multiplex PCR; TCRdb has only the in-frame clones, and not every one. There are about 42,000 clones in the sample; 80% to 85% occur only once, and more than 15% lies in the top ten. Study-wide results and limits: Following two doses of AZD1222, Spike-specific TCR breadth and depth rose. All repertoire sampling was performed exclusively after the peak T cell response. Females made up more of the donors, who were largely white British, and clonal diversity may have come out too low.

The specimen was peripheral blood, collected 28 days after the second AZD1222 dose. The clonotype originates from an adult who received the AZD1222 COVID-19 vaccine.

This CDR3 is CASSAQGNTEAFF. The CDR3 DNA reads as TGTGCCAGCAGCGCCCAGGGGAACACTGAAGCTTTCTTT. This rearrangement joins TRBV7-9 to TRBJ1-1; D may be TRBD1 (5 bases). The CDR3 is made up of 13 amino acids. The germline V and J ends were trimmed by 5 bases and 1 base, with 8 bases remaining between them. CDR1 is SEHNR and CDR2 is FQNEAQ in the germline V gene (reference sequence).